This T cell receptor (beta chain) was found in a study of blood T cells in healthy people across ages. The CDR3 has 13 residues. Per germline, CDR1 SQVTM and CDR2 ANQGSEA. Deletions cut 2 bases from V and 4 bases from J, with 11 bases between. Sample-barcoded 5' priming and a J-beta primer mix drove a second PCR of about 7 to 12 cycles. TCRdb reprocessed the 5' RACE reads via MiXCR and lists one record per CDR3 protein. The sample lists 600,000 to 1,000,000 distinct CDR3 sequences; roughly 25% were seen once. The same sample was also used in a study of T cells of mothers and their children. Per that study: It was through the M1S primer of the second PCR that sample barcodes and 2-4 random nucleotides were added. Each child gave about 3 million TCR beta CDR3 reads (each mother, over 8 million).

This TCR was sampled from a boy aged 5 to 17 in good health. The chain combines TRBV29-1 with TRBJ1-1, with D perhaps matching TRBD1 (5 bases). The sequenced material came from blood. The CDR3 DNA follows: TGCAGCGTTGAAAGGGGAGGGAGCACTGAAGCTTTCTTT. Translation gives CSVERGGSTEAFF.